Presented here are 3 T cell receptor delta chains from one specimen sequenced in a study of Vδ1+ human thymocytes. RNA was extracted from the cells and then reverse transcribed. CDR3 amplicons came from multiplex PCR with pooled V-gene forward and constant-region reverse primers. TCRdb reran clone calling via CATT on the multiplex PCR reads. The sample includes tens of thousands of delta-chain clones, 25% to 30% of them seen just once. These receptors have no known antigen. General study results and limits: Thymic TRG and TRD repertoires appeared highly polyclonal, with Gaussian CDR3 length distributions.

The sample comprised Vdelta1+ gamma-delta thymocytes from the thymus. Documented subset: FACS-sorted CD3+ TCRalphabeta- TCRVdelta1+ TCRVdelta2- thymocytes. Receptors were obtained from a boy in the first two years of life who had congenital heart surgery.

The chain uses TRDV1 and TRDJ1; 13 bases are shared with TRDD3. With V trimmed by 2 bases and J by 1 base, 28 bases remained unmatched. Germline values: CDR1 TSWWSYY, CDR2 QGS. This CDR3 contains 25 residues. The CDR3 sequence: CALGEVEGVDRVLGDTRYSTDKLIF. CDR3 in DNA: TGTGCTCTTGGGGAAGTAGAAGGCGTCGACCGAGTACTGGGGGATACGAGATATTCCACCGATAAACTCATCTTT.

This clone showed up just once. A much larger clone is a single base away; this may be a read error. The sample carries other DNA sequences with the same CDR3. The chain employs TRDV1 and TRDJ1, with no clear D. Germline V gene data show CDR1 as TSWWSYY and CDR2 as QGS. This CDR3 has 17 amino acids. V shed 2 bases and J shed 3 bases, with 19 bases lying between them. This chain's CDR3 is CALGERKRDSGPDKLIF. The CDR3 nucleotides are TGTGCTCTTGGGGAAAGGAAACGTGATTCCGGACCCGATAAACTCATCTTT.

Only a few counts were recorded for this clone. Germline is not matched at one junction end, which may reflect a read error. Other DNA sequences from this sample encode an identical CDR3 as well. The chain recombines TRDV1 with TRDJ1; a weak D match, TRDD3 (5 bases). The CDR3 has 19 amino acids. Germline V gene sequence: CDR1 TSWWSYY, CDR2 QGS. The CDR3 nucleotides read TGTGCTCTTGGGGGTGCCTCTCCTTACGGGGGGGTGTACACCGATAAGCTCATCTTT. Translating gives CALGGASPYGGVYTDKLIF.